These 32 T cell receptor beta chains were sequenced from one sample in a study of identifying expanded T cells in peripheral blood. Some clones are missing from TCRdb's copy, which holds only in-frame ones; the method was immunoSEQ multiplex PCR. This repertoire shows about 90,000 clones, approximately 83% found once; its top ten account for around 6%. The material sequenced was blood. These TCRs come from a person aged 18-70 years in good health.

The chain has TRBV7-2 and TRBJ2-3; D may be TRBD1 or TRBD2 (6 bases each). V was shortened by 2 bases and J by 7 bases, with 19 bases between the two germline ends. Germline V gene sequence: CDR1 SGHTA, CDR2 FQGNSA. This CDR3 contains 16 residues. The CDR3 reads CASSLKIEGGRYTQYF. Written as DNA, the CDR3 is TGTGCCAGCAGCTTAAAAATCGAGGGGGGCCGGTATACGCAGTATTTT.

The genes are TRBV15 and TRBJ2-3; possible D gene TRBD2, 5 bases. Germline V CDR1 and CDR2: LNHNV, YYDKDF (reference sequence). This CDR3 comprises 13 residues. The V and J ends lost 0 bases and 6 bases respectively, with 7 bases between them. In nucleotides, the CDR3 is TGTGCCACCAGCAGAGATCGAGGGGATACGCAGTATTTT. It translates to CATSRDRGDTQYF.

The count of this clone is one. The chain has TRBV4-3 and TRBJ1-4, with D hard to call. This CDR3 is built from 15 residues. Per the germline V gene, CDR1 is LGHNA and CDR2 is YSLEER. Trimming removed 6 bases at V and 0 bases at J, with 11 bases between. The CDR3 sequence: CASRSGVATNEKLFF. The CDR3, as DNA: TGCGCCAGCAGGTCTGGGGTCGCAACTAATGAAAAACTGTTTTTT.

The J gene is TRBJ1-6, the V gene TRBV18; a weak D match, TRBD1 (5 bases). Germline V gene data show CDR1 as KGHSH and CDR2 as LQKENI. The CDR3 length is 14 residues. Trimming stripped 5 bases from V and 10 bases from J, with 15 bases between. CDR3 in DNA: TGTGCCAGCTCAGATGACAGACTAAAGTCACCCCTCCACTTT. It yields the protein CASSDDRLKSPLHF.

This clone was seen only a few times. The J gene is TRBJ2-3, the V gene TRBV5-5; D possibly corresponds to TRBD1 (6 bases). CDR3 length: 17 residues. Germline V gene sequence: CDR1 SGHKS, CDR2 YYEKEE (reference sequence). Trimming stripped 3 bases from V and 1 base from J, with 18 bases between. CDR3 nucleotides: TGTGCCAGCAGCTACGATACAGGGACCCGAGGCACAGATACGCAGTATTTT. Residues: CASSYDTGTRGTDTQYF.

This sequence joins TRBV5-6 and TRBJ1-2; D uncertain. Germline lookup yields CDR1 SGHDT and CDR2 YYEEEE. This CDR3 spans 14 amino acids. V lost 4 bases to trimming and J lost 4 bases, with 14 bases between them. The DNA of the CDR3 is TGTGCCAGCAGCCTTACCGTGGAACTCTATGGCTACACCTTC. Encoded protein: CASSLTVELYGYTF.

V usage is TRBV5-4 and J usage is TRBJ1-6, with 7 bases that match TRBD1. V lost 2 bases, J lost 3 bases, and 2 bases stayed unmatched. Germline CDR1 reads SGHNT; CDR2 reads YYREEE (reference sequence). The CDR3 runs 15 residues. The CDR3 coding sequence is TGTGCCAGCAGCTTTGACAGGGACTATAATTCACCCCTCCACTTT. Protein product: CASSFDRDYNSPLHF.

The chain links TRBV7-2 to TRBJ2-5, with D unclear. This CDR3 has 13 residues. V lost 1 base and J lost 2, with 5 bases in between. CDR1 is SGHTA and CDR2 is FQGNSA in the germline V gene. The CDR3 reads CASSLGGQETQYF. The CDR3 DNA reads as TGTGCCAGCAGCTTAGGCGGACAAGAGACCCAGTACTTC. The full variable domain, with the rest looked up from reference TRBV7-2 and TRBJ2-5, is GAGVSQSPSNKVTEKGKDVELRCDPISGHTALYWYRQSLGQGLEFLIYFQGNSAPDKSGLPSDRFSAERTGGSVSTLTIQRTQQEDSAVYLCASSLGGQETQYFGPGTRLLVL.

V is TRBV7-2 and J is TRBJ1-2; possible D gene TRBD1, 5 bases. Trimming took 2 bases from V and 2 from J, leaving 15 bases between them. Germline CDR1 SGHTA, CDR2 FQGNSA. The length of the CDR3 is 16 residues. The CDR3 DNA follows: TGTGCCAGCAGCTTACAAAGTACCGGGACCAACTATGGCTACACCTTC. It specifies CASSLQSTGTNYGYTF.

The chain combines TRBV30 with TRBJ1-1, with 8 positions matching TRBD1. This CDR3 region has 14 residues. In germline, CDR1 is GTSNPN, CDR2 SVGIG (reference sequence). Losses at the gene ends were 4 bases for V and 2 bases for J; bases not matched to a gene: 6. The CDR3 here is CAWKQTGVNTEAFF. Here the CDR3 DNA reads TGTGCCTGGAAACAGACAGGGGTCAACACTGAAGCTTTCTTT.

This chain links TRBV21-1 with TRBJ1-4. TRBV21-1 is flagged as a pseudogene. This CDR3 region has 13 residues. CDR3 in DNA: TGTGCCAGCAGCGTCGACGGCAATGAAAAACTGTTTTTT. As protein: CASSVDGNEKLFF.

The CDR3 reads CASSHYSNTEAFF. The CDR3 DNA reads TGTGCCAGCAGTCACTATTCGAACACTGAAGCTTTCTTT. V and J are TRBV2 and TRBJ1-1, with D unresolved. This CDR3 contains 13 residues. Germline V lookup: CDR1 SNHLY, CDR2 FYNNEI. Trimming removed 5 bases at V and 1 base at J, with 8 bases between.

The V call is TRBV30, the J call TRBJ2-7; unclear D gene. V lost 0 bases, J lost 5 bases, and 20 bases lay in between. This CDR3 has 16 amino acids. CDR1 is GTSNPN and CDR2 is SVGIG in the germline V gene (reference sequence). This CDR3 reads CAWSVTPRRRTDEQYF. In DNA, the CDR3 is TGTGCCTGGAGTGTAACTCCCCGACGGAGAACTGACGAGCAGTACTTC.

This clone has more than one count but fewer than ten. The genes are TRBV10-3 and TRBJ1-2; TRBD1 agrees at 7 bases. J was trimmed by 6 bases and V by 6 bases; bases with no gene match: 7. Germline assignment: CDR1 ENHRY and CDR2 SYGVKD. The CDR3 contains 13 residues. The CDR3 here is CAIRPTGFDGYTF. CDR3 sequence (DNA): TGTGCCATCAGGCCGACAGGGTTTGATGGCTACACCTTC.

CDR3 loop: CASSSSGDTYGYTF. The DNA of the CDR3 is TGTGCCAGCAGTAGCTCAGGGGATACCTATGGCTACACCTTC. This sequence joins TRBV6-6 and TRBJ1-2; D is perhaps TRBD1 (6 bases). The CDR3 runs 14 residues. Germline CDR1 is MNHNY and CDR2 is SVGAGI (reference sequence). Trimming removed 5 bases from V and 4 bases from J, with 14 bases in between.

The chain recombines TRBV30 with TRBJ1-1; unclear D gene. Germline V lookup: CDR1 GTSNPN, CDR2 SVGIG (reference sequence). With 3 bases removed from V and 1 base from J, the gap between germline ends came to 6 bases. The CDR3 is made up of 12 amino acids. The CDR3 protein is CAWSRANTEAFF. The DNA for the CDR3 is TGTGCCTGGAGCCGGGCGAACACTGAAGCTTTCTTT.

The chain couples TRBV7-8 to TRBJ2-7; tentatively, D is TRBD1 (6 bases). V gave up 5 bases and J gave up 1 base, with 12 bases separating them. This CDR3 contains 14 residues. Germline-derived CDR1 and CDR2 are SGHVS and FQNEAQ. This CDR3 reads CASSHRQDSYEQYF. In DNA, the CDR3 is TGTGCCAGCAGCCACCGACAGGATTCCTACGAGCAGTACTTC.

V and J are TRBV7-9 and TRBJ2-1; TRBD1 is a possible D gene (6 bases). The CDR3 contains 14 residues. Germline lookup yields CDR1 SEHNR and CDR2 FQNEAQ (reference sequence). V was clipped by 5 bases and J by 7 bases, with 15 bases between them. The CDR3 nucleotides are TGTGCCAGCAGCCTTCAGGGGTTGGGAAATGAGCAGTTCTTC. As protein: CASSLQGLGNEQFF. Full variable domain (outside the CDR3, taken from reference TRBV7-9 and TRBJ2-1): DTGVSQNPRHKITKRGQNVTFRCDPISEHNRLYWYRQTLGQGPEFLTYFQNEAQLEKSRLLSDRFSAERPKGSFSTLEIQRTEQGDSAMYLCASSLQGLGNEQFFGPGTRLTVL.

This clone was recorded a few times. The gene calls are TRBV5-6 and TRBJ2-5, with unresolved D. The V gene lost 1 base and the J gene lost 2 bases, with 15 bases spanning the gap. CDR1 and CDR2 from the germline V gene are SGHDT and YYEEEE. This CDR3 has 16 amino acids. CDR3 sequence reads: CASSLNYRARQETQYF. The DNA for the CDR3 is TGTGCCAGCAGCTTGAATTACCGGGCTCGGCAAGAGACCCAGTACTTC.

The chain has TRBV29-1 and TRBJ1-1; weak D call: TRBD1 (6 bases). V lost 4 bases and J 4 bases, leaving 16 bases between the germline ends. This CDR3 is built from 14 residues. Germline V gives CDR1 SQVTM, CDR2 ANQGSEA. The CDR3, as DNA: TGCAGCGTTGGGGGAGGGGGTAAGGGCACTGAAGCTTTCTTT. Protein: CSVGGGGKGTEAFF.

The chain combines TRBV29-1 with TRBJ2-7; D uncertain. Germline V gene sequence: CDR1 SQVTM, CDR2 ANQGSEA. This CDR3 is 12 amino acids long. V lost 4 bases to trimming and J lost 3 bases, with 10 bases between them. The CDR3 protein is CSVGMALYEQYF. CDR3 bases: TGCAGCGTTGGAATGGCCCTCTACGAGCAGTACTTC.

V and J are TRBV6-1 and TRBJ1-6; no clear D gene. Germline V CDR1 and CDR2: MNHNS, SASEGT. The CDR3 length is 12 residues. Deletions cut 3 bases from V and 7 bases from J, with 4 bases between. CDR3 sequence (DNA): TGTGCCAGCAGTGAGTGGAATTCACCCCTCCACTTT. Its translation is CASSEWNSPLHF.

The chain couples TRBV2 to TRBJ1-2; TRBD1 is a possible D gene (6 bases). Germline V gene data show CDR1 as SNHLY and CDR2 as FYNNEI. Trimming removed 2 bases from V and 8 bases from J, with 21 bases in between. The CDR3 contains 16 residues. DNA of the CDR3: TGTGCCAGCAGTGAATTTAAACGTGGAACAGGGAAGGGCTACACCTTC. Encoded protein: CASSEFKRGTGKGYTF. The whole variable domain, filled in from reference TRBV2 and TRBJ1-2, reads EPEVTQTPSHQVTQMGQEVILRCVPISNHLYFYWYRQILGQKVEFLVSFYNNEISEKSEIFDDQFSVERPDGSNFTLKIRSTKLEDSAMYFCASSEFKRGTGKGYTFGSGTRLTVV.

The chain is built from TRBV10-3 and TRBJ2-7; no firm D call. Germline CDR1 ENHRY, CDR2 SYGVKD. The CDR3 covers 13 residues. V lost 11 bases and J 2 bases, leaving 16 bases between the germline ends. CDR3 coding DNA: TGTGCCTCTGGGGAACCGTCAACCTACGAGCAGTACTTC. Translated: CASGEPSTYEQYF.

This sequence joins TRBV7-8 and TRBJ1-1, with D uncertain. The CDR3 has 18 amino acids. The germline gives CDR1 SGHVS, CDR2 FQNEAQ. Trimming took 2 bases from V and 5 from J, leaving 24 bases between them. This chain's CDR3 is CASSLNFFDTGLGTEAFF. In DNA form, the CDR3 reads TGTGCCAGCAGCTTAAACTTTTTTGACACGGGGTTGGGGACTGAAGCTTTCTTT.

J is TRBJ2-7 and V is TRBV7-8; 7 bases map to TRBD1. V was pared by 4 bases and J by 3 bases, with 3 bases of the junction left unmatched. The CDR3 loop spans 13 amino acids. Germline CDR1 is SGHVS and CDR2 is FQNEAQ. The CDR3 loop reads CASSWGQFYEQYF. CDR3 sequence (DNA): TGTGCCAGCAGCTGGGGACAGTTCTACGAGCAGTACTTC.

This clone was counted once. The V gene is TRBV28, the J gene TRBJ2-7; a weak D match, TRBD2 (5 bases). V shed 11 bases and J shed 6 bases, with 17 bases lying between them. Germline CDR1 MDHEN, CDR2 SYDVKM. This CDR3 has 12 residues. The CDR3 coding sequence is TGTGCCGCCGCACAGACGGGGTGCGAGCAGTACTTC. The encoded protein is CAAAQTGCEQYF.

This chain uses TRBV7-2 with TRBJ2-7; D unclear. Germline CDR1 SGHTA, CDR2 FQGNSA. The CDR3 consists of 13 residues. Trimming stripped 3 bases from V and 1 base from J, with 7 bases between. CDR3 nucleotide sequence: TGTGCCAGCAGCTTGGGTCCTTCCTACGAGCAGTACTTC. Protein sequence: CASSLGPSYEQYF.

The chain has TRBV30 and TRBJ1-1, with D perhaps TRBD1 (5 bases). This CDR3 is built from 11 residues. The germline V gene encodes CDR1 GTSNPN and CDR2 SVGIG (reference sequence). Between the trimmed V and J ends, which lost 8 bases and 1 base, there was a span of 8 bases. The CDR3 sequence: CAGRENTEAFF. The CDR3 nucleotides are TGTGCCGGCAGGGAGAACACTGAAGCTTTCTTT.

The rearrangement uses TRBV29-1 and TRBJ1-3; D gene uncertain. Trimming removed 3 bases from V and 0 bases from J, with 9 bases in between. From germline, CDR1 is SQVTM and CDR2 ANQGSEA. The CDR3 totals 14 residues. The CDR3, as DNA: TGCAGCGTTGACAGCGGGAGCTCTGGAAACACCATATATTTT. As protein: CSVDSGSSGNTIYF.

The rearrangement uses TRBV7-9 and TRBJ1-6; D gene unclear. The germline V and J ends were trimmed by 2 bases and 10 bases, with 12 bases remaining between them. The CDR3 is 14 amino acids. Germline lookup yields CDR1 SEHNR and CDR2 FQNEAQ (reference sequence). Here the CDR3 reads CASSLRGTLSPLHF. CDR3 coding DNA: TGTGCCAGCAGCTTACGGGGTACGCTATCACCCCTCCACTTT.

The rearrangement uses TRBV11-3 and TRBJ1-2; 7 bases fit TRBD1. Per germline, CDR1 SGHNT and CDR2 YENEEA. This CDR3 has 15 residues. The trim removed 3 bases at V and 0 bases at J, leaving 4 bases unmatched. DNA of the CDR3: TGTGCCAGCAGCTTCCGGACAGGTCCTAACTATGGCTACACCTTC. It encodes CASSFRTGPNYGYTF.